This T cell receptor (beta chain) derives from a study of T cell responses to AZD1222 COVID-19 vaccine. Findings and limits, study-wide: CD4 TCRs covered the whole spike, strongest at regions 160-218 and 743-854. Donors were mostly white British, more females; clonal diversity possibly underestimated.

Profiled with immunoSEQ multiplex PCR; TCRdb holds only in-frame clones, not every one. Seen here are around 110,000 clones, roughly 93% observed once, and the top ten hold around 1.6%. Investigators merged groups given second doses at roughly 4 or roughly 12 weeks. The ends were cut back, 3 bases at V and 7 bases at J, with 13 bases in the middle. The CDR3 has 14 amino acids. Per germline, CDR1 SGHDN and CDR2 FVKESK. Of note for this clone: Its target is unknown.

V usage is TRBV14 and J usage is TRBJ1-5; maybe TRBD1 (5 bases). The receptor was isolated from an adult who received the AZD1222 COVID-19 vaccine. The specimen was peripheral blood, collected 28 days after the second AZD1222 dose. Here the CDR3 DNA reads TGTGCCAGCAGCCAGGCAGGGTTAGGCCAGCCCCAGCATTTT. Its protein product is CASSQAGLGQPQHF.